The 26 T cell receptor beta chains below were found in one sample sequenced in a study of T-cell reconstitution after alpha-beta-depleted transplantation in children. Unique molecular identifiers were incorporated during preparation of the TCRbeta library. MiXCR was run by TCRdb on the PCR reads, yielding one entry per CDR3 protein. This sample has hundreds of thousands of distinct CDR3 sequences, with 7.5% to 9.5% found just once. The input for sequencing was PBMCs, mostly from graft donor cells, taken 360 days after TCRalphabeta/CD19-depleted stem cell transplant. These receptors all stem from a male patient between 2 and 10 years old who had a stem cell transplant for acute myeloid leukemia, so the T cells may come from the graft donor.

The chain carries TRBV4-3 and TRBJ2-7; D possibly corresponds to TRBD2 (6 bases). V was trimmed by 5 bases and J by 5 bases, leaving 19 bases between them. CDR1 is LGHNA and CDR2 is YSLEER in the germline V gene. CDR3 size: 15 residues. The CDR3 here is CASSTLLGTLDEQYF. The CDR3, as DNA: TGCGCCAGCAGCACGCTTCTCGGGACTTTGGACGAGCAGTACTTC.

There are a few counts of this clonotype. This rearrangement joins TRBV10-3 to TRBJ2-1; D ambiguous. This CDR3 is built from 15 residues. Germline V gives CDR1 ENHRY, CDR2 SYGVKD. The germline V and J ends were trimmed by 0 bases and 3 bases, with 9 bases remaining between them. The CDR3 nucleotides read TGTGCCATCAGTGAGTCGTCCCCCTACTACAATGAGCAGTTCTTC. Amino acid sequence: CAISESSPYYNEQFF.

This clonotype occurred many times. The CDR3 bases are TGTGCCAGCAGCGGCGACAGCGTGGATCAGCCCCAGCATTTT. Translation: CASSGDSVDQPQHF. The chain recombines TRBV5-5 with TRBJ1-5, with D perhaps TRBD1 (5 bases). The CDR3 has 14 residues. The V and J ends lost 4 bases and 5 bases respectively, with 13 bases between them. In germline, CDR1 is SGHKS, CDR2 YYEKEE (reference sequence).

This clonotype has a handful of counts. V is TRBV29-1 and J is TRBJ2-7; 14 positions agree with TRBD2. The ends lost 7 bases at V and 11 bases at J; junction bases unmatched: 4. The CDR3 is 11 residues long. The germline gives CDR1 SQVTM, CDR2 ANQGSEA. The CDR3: CSAGTSGSEYF. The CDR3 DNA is TGCAGCGCGGGGACTAGCGGGAGCGAGTACTTC.

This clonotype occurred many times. This CDR3 is CASSLPTSGSPVQYF. The CDR3 nucleotides are TGTGCCAGCAGTTTACCCACCAGCGGGAGTCCCGTGCAGTACTTC. J is TRBJ2-7 and V is TRBV12-3 or TRBV12-4; the match to TRBD2 covers 8 bases. The CDR3 is 15 amino acids. Trimming cost V 2 bases and J 9 bases; bases outside gene matches: 12.

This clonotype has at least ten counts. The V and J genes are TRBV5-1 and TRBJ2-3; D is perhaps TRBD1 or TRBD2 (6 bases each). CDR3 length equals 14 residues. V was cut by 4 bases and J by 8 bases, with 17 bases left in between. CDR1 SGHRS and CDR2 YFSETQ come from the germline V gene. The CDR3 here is CASSRLEGVVTQYF. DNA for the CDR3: TGCGCCAGCAGCCGACTAGAGGGGGTCGTTACGCAGTATTTT.

The CDR3 nucleotides are TGTGCCAGCAGCGATAGCGGGACCTCCTACGAGCAGTACTTC. As protein: CASSDSGTSYEQYF. The chain links TRBV6-2 or TRBV6-3 to TRBJ2-7, with TRBD2 identical over 8 bases. Trimming took 6 bases from V and 0 from J; bases not matched to a gene: 4. The CDR3 has 14 amino acids. Germline values: CDR1 MNHEY, CDR2 SVGEGT.

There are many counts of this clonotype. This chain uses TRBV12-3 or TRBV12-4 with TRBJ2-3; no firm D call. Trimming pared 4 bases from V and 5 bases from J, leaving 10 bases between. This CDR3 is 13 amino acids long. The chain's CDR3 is CASSSPMEDTQYF. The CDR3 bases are TGTGCCAGCAGTTCCCCGATGGAAGATACGCAGTATTTT.

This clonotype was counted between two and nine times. CDR3 sequence (DNA): TGTGCCAGCAGCCCCAATACCCAGACAACTACCTACGAGCAGTACTTC. Its protein product is CASSPNTQTTTYEQYF. The V gene is TRBV7-8, the J gene TRBJ2-7, with D unclear. The CDR3 covers 16 residues. Trimming removed 5 bases at V and 2 bases at J, with 19 bases between. Germline values: CDR1 SGHVS, CDR2 FQNEAQ.

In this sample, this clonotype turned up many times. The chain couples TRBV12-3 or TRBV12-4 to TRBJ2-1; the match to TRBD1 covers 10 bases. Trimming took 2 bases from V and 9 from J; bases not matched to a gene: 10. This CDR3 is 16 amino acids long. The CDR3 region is CASSLRGQGKQSEQFF. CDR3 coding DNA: TGTGCCAGCAGTTTAAGGGGACAGGGGAAACAGAGTGAGCAGTTCTTC.

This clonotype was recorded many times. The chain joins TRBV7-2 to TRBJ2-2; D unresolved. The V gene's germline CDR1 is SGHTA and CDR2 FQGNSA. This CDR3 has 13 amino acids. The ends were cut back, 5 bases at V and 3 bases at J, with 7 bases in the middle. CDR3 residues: CASSPVHTGELFF. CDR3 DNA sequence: TGTGCCAGCAGCCCGGTCCACACCGGGGAGCTGTTTTTT. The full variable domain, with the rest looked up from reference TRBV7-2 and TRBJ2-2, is GAGVSQSPSNKVTEKGKDVELRCDPISGHTALYWYRQSLGQGLEFLIYFQGNSAPDKSGLPSDRFSAERTGGSVSTLTIQRTQQEDSAVYLCASSPVHTGELFFGEGSRLTVL.

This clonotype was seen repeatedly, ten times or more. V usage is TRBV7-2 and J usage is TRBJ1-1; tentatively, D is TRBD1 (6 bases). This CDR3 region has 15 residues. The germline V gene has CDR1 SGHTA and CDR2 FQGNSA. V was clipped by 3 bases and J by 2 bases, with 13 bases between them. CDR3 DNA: TGTGCCAGCAGCTTTCAAGCCGGGACAAACACTGAAGCTTTCTTT. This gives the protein CASSFQAGTNTEAFF.

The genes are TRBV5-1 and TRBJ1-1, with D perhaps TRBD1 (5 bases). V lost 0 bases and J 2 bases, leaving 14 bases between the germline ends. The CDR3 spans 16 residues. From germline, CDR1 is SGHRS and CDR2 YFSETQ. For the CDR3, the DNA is TGCGCCAGCAGCTTGGATAGGAGACAGACTAACACTGAAGCTTTCTTT. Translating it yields CASSLDRRQTNTEAFF. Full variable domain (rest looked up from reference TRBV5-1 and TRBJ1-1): KAGVTQTPRYLIKTRGQQVTLSCSPISGHRSVSWYQQTPGQGLQFLFEYFSETQRNKGNFPGRFSGRQFSNSRSEMNVSTLELGDSALYLCASSLDRRQTNTEAFFGQGTRLTVV.

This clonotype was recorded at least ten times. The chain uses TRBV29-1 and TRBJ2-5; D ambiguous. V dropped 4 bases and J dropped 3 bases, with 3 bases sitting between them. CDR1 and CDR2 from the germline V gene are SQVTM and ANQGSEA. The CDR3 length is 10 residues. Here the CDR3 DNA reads TGCAGCGTTGGGGAAGAGACCCAGTACTTC. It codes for CSVGEETQYF.

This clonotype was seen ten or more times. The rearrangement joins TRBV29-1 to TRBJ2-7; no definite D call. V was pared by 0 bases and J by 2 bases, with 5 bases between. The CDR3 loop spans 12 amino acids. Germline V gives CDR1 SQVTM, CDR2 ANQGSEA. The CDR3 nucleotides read TGCAGCGTTGAAGACCCACCCTACGAGCAGTACTTC. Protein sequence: CSVEDPPYEQYF.

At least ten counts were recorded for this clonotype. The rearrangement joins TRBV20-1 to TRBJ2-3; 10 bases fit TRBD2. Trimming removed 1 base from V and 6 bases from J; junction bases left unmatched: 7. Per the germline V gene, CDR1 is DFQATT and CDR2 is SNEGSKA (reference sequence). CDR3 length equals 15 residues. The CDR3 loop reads CSARAPSGGWDTQYF. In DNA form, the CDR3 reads TGCAGTGCTAGAGCCCCTAGCGGGGGATGGGATACGCAGTATTTT.

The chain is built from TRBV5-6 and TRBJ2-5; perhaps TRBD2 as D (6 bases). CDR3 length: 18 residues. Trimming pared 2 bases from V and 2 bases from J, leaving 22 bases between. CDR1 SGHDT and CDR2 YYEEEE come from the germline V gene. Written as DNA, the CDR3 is TGTGCCAGCAGCTTCCTCTTCGGCGCGGGACCGGCACAAGAGACCCAGTACTTC. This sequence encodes CASSFLFGAGPAQETQYF.

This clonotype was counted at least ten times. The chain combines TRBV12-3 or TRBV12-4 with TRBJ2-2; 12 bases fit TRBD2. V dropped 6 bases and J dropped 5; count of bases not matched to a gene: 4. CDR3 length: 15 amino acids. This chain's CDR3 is CASSRLAGETGELFF. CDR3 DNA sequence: TGTGCCAGCAGCCGACTAGCGGGGGAAACCGGGGAGCTGTTTTTT.

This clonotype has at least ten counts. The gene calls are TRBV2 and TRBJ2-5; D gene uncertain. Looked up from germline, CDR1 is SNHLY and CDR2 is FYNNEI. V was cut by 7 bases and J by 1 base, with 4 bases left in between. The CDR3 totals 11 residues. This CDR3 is CASNSQETQYF. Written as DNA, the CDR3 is TGTGCCAGCAACTCCCAAGAGACCCAGTACTTC.

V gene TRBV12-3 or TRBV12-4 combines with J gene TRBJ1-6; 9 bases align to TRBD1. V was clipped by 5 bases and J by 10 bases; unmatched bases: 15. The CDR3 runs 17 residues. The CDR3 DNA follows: TGTGCCAGCAGTCATAGAGGACAGGGGTTTTCACAATCACCCCTCCACTTT. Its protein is CASSHRGQGFSQSPLHF.

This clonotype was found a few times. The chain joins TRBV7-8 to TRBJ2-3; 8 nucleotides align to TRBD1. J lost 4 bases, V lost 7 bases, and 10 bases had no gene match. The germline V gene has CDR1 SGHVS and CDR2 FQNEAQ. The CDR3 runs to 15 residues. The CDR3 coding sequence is TGTGCCAGCACCTATGGGACAGGTCGCCCAGATACGCAGTATTTT. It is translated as CASTYGTGRPDTQYF.

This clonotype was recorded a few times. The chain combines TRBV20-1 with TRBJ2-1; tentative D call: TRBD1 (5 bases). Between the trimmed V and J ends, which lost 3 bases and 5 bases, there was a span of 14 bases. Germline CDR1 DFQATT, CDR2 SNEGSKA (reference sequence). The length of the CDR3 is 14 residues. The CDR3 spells CSASSQGNNNEQFF. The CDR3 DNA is TGCAGTGCTAGTTCCCAGGGCAATAACAATGAGCAGTTCTTC.

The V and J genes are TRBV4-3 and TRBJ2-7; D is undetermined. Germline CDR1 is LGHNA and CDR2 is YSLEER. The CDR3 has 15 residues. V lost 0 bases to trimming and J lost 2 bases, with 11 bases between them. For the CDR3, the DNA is TGCGCCAGCAGCCAAGATCCCAGCTGGACCTACGAGCAGTACTTC. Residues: CASSQDPSWTYEQYF.

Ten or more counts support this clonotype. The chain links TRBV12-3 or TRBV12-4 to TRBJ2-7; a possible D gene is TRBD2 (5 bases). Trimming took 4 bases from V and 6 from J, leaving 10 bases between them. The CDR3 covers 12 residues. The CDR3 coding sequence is TGTGCCAGCAGTTGGACTCTCTTCGAGCAGTACTTC. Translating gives CASSWTLFEQYF.

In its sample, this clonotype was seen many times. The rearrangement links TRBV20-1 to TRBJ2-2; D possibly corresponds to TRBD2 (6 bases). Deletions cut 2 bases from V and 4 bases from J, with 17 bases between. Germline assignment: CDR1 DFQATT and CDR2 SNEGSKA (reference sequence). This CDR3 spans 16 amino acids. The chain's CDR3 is CSARSATSWATGELFF. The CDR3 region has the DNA TGCAGTGCTAGAAGCGCTACTAGCTGGGCCACCGGGGAGCTGTTTTTT.

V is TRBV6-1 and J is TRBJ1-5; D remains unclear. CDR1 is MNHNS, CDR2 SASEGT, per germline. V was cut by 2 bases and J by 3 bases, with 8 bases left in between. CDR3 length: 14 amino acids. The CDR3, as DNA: TGTGCCAGCAGTGAACACAACGCCAATCAGCCCCAGCATTTT. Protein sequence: CASSEHNANQPQHF.